This T cell receptor beta chain was identified during a study of T cells after yellow fever vaccination. Germline V gene data show CDR1 as SGHRS and CDR2 as YFSETQ. V trimming: 2 bases; J trimming: 5 bases; junction bases outside the gene matches: 9. The CDR3 has 17 residues. A single record per CDR3 protein comes from TCRdb applying MiXCR to the 5' RACE reads. The sample contains hundreds of thousands of distinct CDR3 sequences, roughly 8.4% of which appear only once. This clonotype was seen more than once but under ten times. The chain couples TRBV5-1 to TRBJ2-2; 10 nucleotides agree with TRBD1. The receptor's source is a man between 18 and 29 years old who received the YFV17D yellow fever vaccine. The source material was PBMCs, sampled about 41 days after the first yellow fever vaccination. The CDR3 coding sequence is TGCGCCAGCAGCTTAAGTCAGACAGGGGGCCGGACCGGGGAGCTGTTTTTT. It encodes CASSLSQTGGRTGELFF.